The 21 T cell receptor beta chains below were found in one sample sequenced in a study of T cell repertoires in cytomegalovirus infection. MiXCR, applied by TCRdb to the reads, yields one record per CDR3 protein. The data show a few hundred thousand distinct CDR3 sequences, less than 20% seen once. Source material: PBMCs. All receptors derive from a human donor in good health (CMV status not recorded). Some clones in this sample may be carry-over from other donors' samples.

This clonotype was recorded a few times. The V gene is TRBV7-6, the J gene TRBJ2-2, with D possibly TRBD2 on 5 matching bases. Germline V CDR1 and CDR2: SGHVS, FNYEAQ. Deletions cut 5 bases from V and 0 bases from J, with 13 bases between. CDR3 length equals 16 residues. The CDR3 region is CASSSRGGANTGELFF. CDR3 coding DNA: TGTGCCAGCAGCAGCCGAGGAGGAGCGAACACCGGGGAGCTGTTTTTT. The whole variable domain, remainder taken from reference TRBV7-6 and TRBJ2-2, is GAGVSQSPRYKVTKRGQDVALRCDPISGHVSLYWYRQALGQGPEFLTYFNYEAQQDKSGLPNDRFSAERPEGSISTLTIQRTEQRDSAMYRCASSSRGGANTGELFFGEGSRLTVL.

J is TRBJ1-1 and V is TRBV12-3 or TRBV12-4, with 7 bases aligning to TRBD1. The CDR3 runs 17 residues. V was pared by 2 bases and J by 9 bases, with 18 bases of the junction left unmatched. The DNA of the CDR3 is TGTGCCAGCAGTTTAAATCTTCCGGGCCTGACAGGGTGGAAAGCTTTCTTT. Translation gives CASSLNLPGLTGWKAFF.

For the CDR3, the DNA is TGTGCCAGCAGCTTGGACGGAACCGGTGGGGCCAACGTCCTGACTTTC. Its translation is CASSLDGTGGANVLTF. This sequence joins TRBV5-4 and TRBJ2-6, with unresolved D. The CDR3 totals 16 residues. V was shortened by 0 bases and J by 3 bases, with 10 bases between the two germline ends. Germline assignment: CDR1 SGHNT and CDR2 YYREEE (reference sequence). The full variable domain, with the rest looked up from reference TRBV5-4 and TRBJ2-6, is ETGVTQSPTHLIKTRGQQVTLRCSSQSGHNTVSWYQQALGQGPQFIFQYYREEENGRGNFPPRFSGLQFPNYSSELNVNALELDDSALYLCASSLDGTGGANVLTFGAGSRLTVL.

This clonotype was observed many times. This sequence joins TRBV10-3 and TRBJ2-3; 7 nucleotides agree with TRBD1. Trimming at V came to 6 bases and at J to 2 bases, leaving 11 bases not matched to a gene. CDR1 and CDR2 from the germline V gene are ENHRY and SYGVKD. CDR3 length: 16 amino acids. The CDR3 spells CAISPRSGQSTDTQYF. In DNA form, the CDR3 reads TGTGCCATCAGCCCCCGGTCGGGACAGTCCACAGATACGCAGTATTTT.

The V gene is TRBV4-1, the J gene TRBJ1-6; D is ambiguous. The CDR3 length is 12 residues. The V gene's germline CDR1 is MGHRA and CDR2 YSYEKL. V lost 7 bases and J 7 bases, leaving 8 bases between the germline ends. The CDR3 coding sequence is TGCGCCAGCAAAACAGCGAATTCACCCCTCCACTTT. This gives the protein CASKTANSPLHF.

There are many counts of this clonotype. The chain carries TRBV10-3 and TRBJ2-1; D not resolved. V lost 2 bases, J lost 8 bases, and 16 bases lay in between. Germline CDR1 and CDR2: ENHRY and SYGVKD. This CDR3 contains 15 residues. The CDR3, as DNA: TGTGCCATCAGTGAGACGGCTAAGGGCCGAGATGAGCAGTTCTTC. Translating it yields CAISETAKGRDEQFF.

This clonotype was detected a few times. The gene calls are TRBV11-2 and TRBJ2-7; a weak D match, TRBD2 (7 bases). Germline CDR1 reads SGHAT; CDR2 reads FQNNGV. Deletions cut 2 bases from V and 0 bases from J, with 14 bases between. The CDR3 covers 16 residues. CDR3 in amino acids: CASSLRGAEPSYEQYF. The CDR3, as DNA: TGTGCCAGCAGCTTACGGGGGGCAGAGCCCTCCTACGAGCAGTACTTC.

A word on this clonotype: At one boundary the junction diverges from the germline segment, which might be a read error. CDR3 bases: TGTGCCAGCTCACCGGGTAGCCATCAGCCCCAGCATTTT. Protein product: CASSPGSHQPQHF. This chain uses TRBV18 with TRBJ1-5, with D unresolved. The CDR3 is 13 residues long. The germline CDR1 and CDR2 sequences are KGHSH and LQKENI.

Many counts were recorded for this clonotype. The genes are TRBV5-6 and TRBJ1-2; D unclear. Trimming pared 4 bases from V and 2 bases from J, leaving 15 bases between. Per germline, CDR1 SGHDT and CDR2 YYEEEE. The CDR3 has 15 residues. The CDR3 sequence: CASSPQRAENYGYTF. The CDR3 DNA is TGTGCCAGCAGCCCCCAACGTGCCGAGAACTATGGCTACACCTTC.

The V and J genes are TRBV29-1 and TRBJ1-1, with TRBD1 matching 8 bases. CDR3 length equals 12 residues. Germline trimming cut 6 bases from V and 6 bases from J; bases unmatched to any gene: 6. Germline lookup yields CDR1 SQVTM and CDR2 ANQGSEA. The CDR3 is CSVPRGPAEAFF. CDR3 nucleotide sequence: TGCAGCGTGCCCAGGGGGCCAGCTGAAGCTTTCTTT.

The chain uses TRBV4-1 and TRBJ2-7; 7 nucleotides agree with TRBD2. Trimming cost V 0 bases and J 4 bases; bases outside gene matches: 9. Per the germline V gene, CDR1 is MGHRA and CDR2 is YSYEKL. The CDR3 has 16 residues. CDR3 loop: CASSQDRSRELYEQYF. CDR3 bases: TGCGCCAGCAGCCAAGATCGGTCGCGGGAGCTTTACGAGCAGTACTTC.

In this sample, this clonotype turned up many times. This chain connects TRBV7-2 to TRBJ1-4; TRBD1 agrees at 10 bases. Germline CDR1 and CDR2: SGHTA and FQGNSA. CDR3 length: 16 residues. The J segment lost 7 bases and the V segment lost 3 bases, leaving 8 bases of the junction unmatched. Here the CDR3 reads CASSLPPGQGSEKLFF. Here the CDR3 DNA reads TGTGCCAGCAGCTTGCCACCGGGACAGGGGAGTGAAAAACTGTTTTTT.

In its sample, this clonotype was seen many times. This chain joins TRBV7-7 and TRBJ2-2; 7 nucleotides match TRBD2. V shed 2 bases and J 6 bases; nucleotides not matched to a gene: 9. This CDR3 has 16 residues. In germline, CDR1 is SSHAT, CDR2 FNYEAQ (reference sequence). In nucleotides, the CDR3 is TGTGCCAGCAGCTTAAGTGGTCTAGCGGTTCCCGGGGAGCTGTTTTTT. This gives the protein CASSLSGLAVPGELFF.

The CDR3, as DNA: TGCAGTGCTAGTTTCGCGGGTACCACAGATACGCAGTATTTT. This gives the protein CSASFAGTTDTQYF. This sequence joins TRBV20-1 and TRBJ2-3, with a possible D match to TRBD2 (5 bases). CDR3 length equals 14 residues. In germline, CDR1 is DFQATT, CDR2 SNEGSKA (reference sequence). Trimming stripped 3 bases from V and 2 bases from J, with 12 bases between.

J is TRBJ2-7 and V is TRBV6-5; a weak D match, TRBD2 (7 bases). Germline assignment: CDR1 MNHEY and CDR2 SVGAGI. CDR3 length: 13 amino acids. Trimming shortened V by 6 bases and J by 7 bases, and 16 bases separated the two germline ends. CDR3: CASRTLGGGEQYF. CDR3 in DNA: TGTGCCAGCAGAACCTTAGGGGGAGGGGAGCAGTACTTC.

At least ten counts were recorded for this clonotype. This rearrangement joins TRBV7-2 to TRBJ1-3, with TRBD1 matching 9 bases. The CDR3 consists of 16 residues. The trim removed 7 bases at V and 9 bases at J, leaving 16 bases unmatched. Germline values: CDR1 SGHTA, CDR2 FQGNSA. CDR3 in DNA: TGTGCCAGCACCCAGATGGGGACAGGGCCGCGGGGCACCATATATTTT. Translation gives CASTQMGTGPRGTIYF.

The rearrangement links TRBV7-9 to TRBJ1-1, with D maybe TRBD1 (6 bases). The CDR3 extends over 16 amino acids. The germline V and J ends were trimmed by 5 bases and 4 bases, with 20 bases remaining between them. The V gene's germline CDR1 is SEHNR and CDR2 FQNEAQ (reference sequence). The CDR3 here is CASSPGVYRAGTEAFF. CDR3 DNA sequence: TGTGCCAGCAGCCCGGGGGTCTACAGGGCTGGCACTGAAGCTTTCTTT.

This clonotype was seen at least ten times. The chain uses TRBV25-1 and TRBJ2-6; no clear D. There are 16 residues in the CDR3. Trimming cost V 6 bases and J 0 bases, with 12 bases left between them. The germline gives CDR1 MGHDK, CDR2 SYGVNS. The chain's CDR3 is CASSQGLGSGANVLTF. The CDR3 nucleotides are TGTGCCAGCAGCCAAGGGTTGGGCTCTGGGGCCAACGTCCTGACTTTC. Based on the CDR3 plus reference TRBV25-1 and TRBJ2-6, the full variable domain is EADIYQTPRYLVIGTGKKITLECSQTMGHDKMYWYQQDPGMELHLIHYSYGVNSTEKGDLSSESTVSRIRTEHFPLTLESARPSHTSQYLCASSQGLGSGANVLTFGAGSRLTVL.

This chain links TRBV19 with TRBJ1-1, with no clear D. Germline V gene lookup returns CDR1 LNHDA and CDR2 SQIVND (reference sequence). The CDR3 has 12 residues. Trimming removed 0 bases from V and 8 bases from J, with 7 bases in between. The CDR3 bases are TGTGCCAGTAGTATAGACGCCCGGGAAGCTTTCTTT. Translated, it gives CASSIDAREAFF.

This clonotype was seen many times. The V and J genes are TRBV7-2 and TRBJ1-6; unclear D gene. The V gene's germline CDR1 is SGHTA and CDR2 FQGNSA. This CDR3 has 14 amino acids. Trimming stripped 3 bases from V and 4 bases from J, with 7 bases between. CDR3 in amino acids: CASSFGQYNSPLHF. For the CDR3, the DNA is TGTGCCAGCAGCTTCGGGCAGTATAATTCACCCCTCCACTTT. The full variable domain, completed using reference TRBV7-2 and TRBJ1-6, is GAGVSQSPSNKVTEKGKDVELRCDPISGHTALYWYRQSLGQGLEFLIYFQGNSAPDKSGLPSDRFSAERTGGSVSTLTIQRTQQEDSAVYLCASSFGQYNSPLHFGNGTRLTVT.

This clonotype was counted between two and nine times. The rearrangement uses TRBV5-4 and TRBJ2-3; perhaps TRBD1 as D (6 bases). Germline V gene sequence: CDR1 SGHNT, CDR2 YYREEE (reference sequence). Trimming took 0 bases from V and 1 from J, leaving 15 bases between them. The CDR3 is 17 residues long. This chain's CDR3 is CASSLGPTGARTDTQYF. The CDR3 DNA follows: TGTGCCAGCAGCTTGGGGCCGACAGGAGCTCGCACAGATACGCAGTATTTT.